These 27 T cell receptor beta chains share one sample of origin, sequenced in a study of blood T cell repertoires in COVID-19. Data came from immunoSEQ multiplex PCR; TCRdb stores just in-frame clones and leaves some out. The profile shows 55,000 to 95,000 clones, roughly 81% of them singletons. Sequencing was carried out using peripheral blood. These receptors originate from a woman in her seventies with acute or convalescent COVID-19.

V usage is TRBV19 and J usage is TRBJ2-7; 8 bases agree with TRBD2. Trimming cost V 6 bases and J 2 bases; bases outside gene matches: 9. In germline, CDR1 is LNHDA, CDR2 SQIVND (reference sequence). This CDR3 comprises 15 residues. CDR3: CASSYTSGLTYEQYF. The CDR3 nucleotides are TGTGCCAGTAGCTATACTAGCGGACTAACCTACGAGCAGTACTTC.

J is TRBJ2-1 and V is TRBV4-1; 15 positions agree with TRBD2. The J segment lost 7 bases and the V segment lost 4 bases, leaving 5 bases of the junction unmatched. CDR3 length: 16 amino acids. Germline loops: CDR1 MGHRA, CDR2 YSYEKL. CDR3 amino acids: CASSLSGTSGRNEQFF. DNA of the CDR3: TGCGCCAGCAGCCTGTCCGGGACTAGCGGGAGGAATGAGCAGTTCTTC.

The CDR3: CTSTHSGDLQETQYF. As DNA, the CDR3 is TGCACCAGCACCCATAGCGGGGATCTCCAAGAGACCCAGTACTTC. The chain links TRBV1 to TRBJ2-5; the table assigns TRBD2, which was not confirmed against the DNA. TRBV1 is termed a pseudogene. The CDR3 is 15 amino acids.

CDR3 region: CASSRTGTGELFF. For the CDR3, the DNA is TGTGCCAGCAGCCGCACAGGTACCGGGGAGCTGTTTTTT. The rearrangement joins TRBV9 to TRBJ2-2, with TRBD1 as a possible D gene (5 bases). V lost 4 bases and J 5 bases, leaving 9 bases between the germline ends. CDR1 is SGDLS, CDR2 YYNGEE, per germline. The CDR3 loop spans 13 amino acids.

J is TRBJ1-5 and V is TRBV11-2; 11 bases agree with TRBD1. Germline V CDR1 and CDR2: SGHAT, FQNNGV. The V and J ends lost 2 bases and 5 bases, in that order; junction bases with no gene match: 8. This CDR3 contains 17 residues. In DNA, the CDR3 is TGTGCCAGCAGCTTAAGAAGTCCGGGACAGGGGGATCAGCCCCAGCATTTT. Its translation: CASSLRSPGQGDQPQHF.

The chain links TRBV28 to TRBJ2-1; 11 bases align to TRBD2. The CDR3 spans 17 residues. The germline CDR1 and CDR2 sequences are MDHEN and SYDVKM. The trim removed 4 bases at V and 4 bases at J, leaving 9 bases unmatched. The DNA of the CDR3 is TGTGCCAGCAGTTACCCTTTAGCGGGAGGGCCGTACAATGAGCAGTTCTTC. Its translation is CASSYPLAGGPYNEQFF. The entire variable domain, with the rest obtained from reference TRBV28 and TRBJ2-1, is as follows: DVKVTQSSRYLVKRTGEKVFLECVQDMDHENMFWYRQDPGLGLRLIYFSYDVKMKEKGDIPEGYSVSREKKERFSLILESASTNQTSMYLCASSYPLAGGPYNEQFFGPGTRLTVL.

The V call is TRBV28, the J call TRBJ1-2, with D hard to call. CDR1 MDHEN and CDR2 SYDVKM come from the germline V gene. This CDR3 region has 15 residues. Trimming removed 5 bases at V and 2 bases at J, with 15 bases between. This CDR3 reads CASSLLRRRNYGYTF. CDR3 nucleotides: TGTGCCAGCAGTCTCCTTAGGAGGCGCAACTATGGCTACACCTTC.

This chain joins TRBV19 and TRBJ2-7; no definite D call. The CDR3 contains 14 residues. Germline CDR1 and CDR2: LNHDA and SQIVND (reference sequence). The ends were cut back, 3 bases at V and 3 bases at J, with 12 bases in the middle. The CDR3 sequence: CASSISLTVYEQYF. In DNA form, the CDR3 reads TGTGCCAGTAGTATTAGCCTCACGGTCTACGAGCAGTACTTC. Looking up the rest from reference TRBV19 and TRBJ2-7 gives the full variable domain: DGGITQSPKYLFRKEGQNVTLSCEQNLNHDAMYWYRQDPGQGLRLIYYSQIVNDFQKGDIAEGYSVSREKKESFPLTVTSAQKNPTAFYLCASSISLTVYEQYFGPGTRLTVT.

The chain has TRBV5-1 and TRBJ1-3; possible D gene TRBD1, 5 bases. Per the germline V gene, CDR1 is SGHRS and CDR2 is YFSETQ. V was pared by 0 bases and J by 0 bases, with 13 bases between. CDR3 size: 17 residues. The CDR3 reads CASSLDQGPYSGNTIYF. DNA of the CDR3: TGCGCCAGCAGCTTGGATCAGGGCCCCTACTCTGGAAACACCATATATTTT.

The V and J genes are TRBV21-1 and TRBJ1-6; the table's D call, TRBD1, has no DNA check behind it. TRBV21-1 is reported as a pseudogene. The length of the CDR3 is 16 residues. The CDR3, as DNA: TGTGCCAGCAGCAAACGCTCGGGGACAACCGGCCCCCCCCTCCACTTT. It is translated as CASSKRSGTTGPPLHF.

In this sample, this clone turned up once. The chain joins TRBV15 to TRBJ1-5; D may be TRBD1 (5 bases). V gave up 0 bases and J gave up 2 bases, with 20 bases separating them. This CDR3 comprises 19 residues. Per the germline V gene, CDR1 is LNHNV and CDR2 is YYDKDF (reference sequence). The CDR3 loop reads CATSRDGRVGINGNQPQHF. CDR3 coding DNA: TGTGCCACCAGCAGAGATGGCAGGGTCGGTATTAATGGCAATCAGCCCCAGCATTTT.

The chain links TRBV28 to TRBJ1-4; D not resolved. The CDR3 spans 11 residues. Germline V CDR1 and CDR2: MDHEN, SYDVKM. Trimming pared 3 bases from V and 8 bases from J, leaving 4 bases between. CDR3 sequence reads: CASSFREKLFF. CDR3 coding DNA: TGTGCCAGCAGTTTCCGGGAAAAACTGTTTTTT.

The chain carries TRBV28 and TRBJ2-7; no clear D. Trimming cost V 7 bases and J 1 base, with 11 bases left between them. Germline V lookup: CDR1 MDHEN, CDR2 SYDVKM. This CDR3 has 13 amino acids. In DNA form, the CDR3 reads TGTGCCAGCATTTCGGTCAATTCCTACGAGCAGTACTTC. This translates into CASISVNSYEQYF.

The chain couples TRBV3-1 (or the pseudogene TRBV3-2) to TRBJ2-1; possibly TRBD1 for D (6 bases). The CDR3 contains 14 residues. Trimming shortened V by 0 bases and J by 9 bases, and 12 bases separated the two germline ends. Germline V CDR1 and CDR2: LGHDT, YNNKEL (reference sequence). CDR3 amino acids: CASSQDRGRAEQFF. The CDR3 DNA sequence: TGTGCCAGCAGCCAAGACAGGGGACGGGCTGAGCAGTTCTTC.

The chain combines TRBV19 with TRBJ1-1, with 10 positions matching TRBD1. Germline trimming cut 4 bases from V and 0 bases from J; bases unmatched to any gene: 20. This CDR3 has 21 amino acids. The germline V gene has CDR1 LNHDA and CDR2 SQIVND (reference sequence). The CDR3: CASSTRQGARRQGRMNTEAFF. CDR3 nucleotide sequence: TGTGCCAGTAGTACCCGACAGGGGGCAAGACGTCAAGGCCGAATGAACACTGAAGCTTTCTTT.

Only a few counts were recorded for this clone. The chain combines TRBV14 with TRBJ2-1; a weak D match, TRBD2 (5 bases). Germline V lookup: CDR1 SGHDN, CDR2 FVKESK. V shed 1 base and J shed 2 bases, with 9 bases lying between them. The CDR3 loop spans 15 amino acids. The chain's CDR3 is CASSQVRAPYNEQFF. Written as DNA, the CDR3 is TGTGCCAGCAGCCAAGTGCGGGCCCCCTACAATGAGCAGTTCTTC.

The genes are TRBV7-2 and TRBJ2-1; 7 bases match TRBD2. V was clipped by 0 bases and J by 0 bases; unmatched bases: 2. This CDR3 comprises 16 residues. The germline V gene encodes CDR1 SGHTA and CDR2 FQGNSA. The CDR3 loop reads CASSLAGGISYNEQFF. In DNA, the CDR3 is TGTGCCAGCAGCTTAGCGGGGGGGATCTCCTACAATGAGCAGTTCTTC.

The chain joins TRBV18 to TRBJ2-6, with 7 bases lining up with TRBD1. Germline assignment: CDR1 KGHSH and CDR2 LQKENI. After removal of 7 bases from V and 0 bases from J, the junction contained 0 bases not matched to a gene. This CDR3 is 14 amino acids long. As DNA, the CDR3 is TGTGCCAGCTGGGACAGCTCTGGGGCCAACGTCCTGACTTTC. This encodes CASWDSSGANVLTF.

The chain employs TRBV15 and TRBJ2-1; 8 bases map to TRBD2. CDR1 and CDR2 from the germline V gene are LNHNV and YYDKDF (reference sequence). V trimming: 0 bases; J trimming: 7 bases; junction bases outside the gene matches: 8. This CDR3 region has 16 residues. This CDR3 is CATSREIAGGGNEQFF. The CDR3 bases are TGTGCCACCAGCAGAGAAATTGCGGGAGGAGGAAATGAGCAGTTCTTC.

V gene TRBV5-1 combines with J gene TRBJ2-2; TRBD2 matches at 13 bases. The trim removed 3 bases at V and 2 bases at J, leaving 4 bases unmatched. The CDR3 consists of 17 residues. Germline lookup yields CDR1 SGHRS and CDR2 YFSETQ. CDR3 loop: CASSWTSGSVNTGELFF. The CDR3 nucleotides are TGCGCCAGCAGCTGGACTAGCGGGAGCGTTAACACCGGGGAGCTGTTTTTT.

This chain joins TRBV10-1 and TRBJ2-5; maybe TRBD1 (5 bases). The V end lost 3 bases, the J end lost 5 bases, and 10 bases lay between the germline ends. The CDR3 consists of 13 residues. Germline CDR1 WNHNN, CDR2 SYGVQD (reference sequence). CDR3 in amino acids: CASSDRGAETQYF. CDR3 nucleotides: TGCGCCAGCAGTGATAGGGGCGCGGAGACCCAGTACTTC.

This clone was counted a single time. This sequence joins TRBV6-6 and TRBJ1-1; D perhaps matches TRBD1 (5 bases). V was shortened by 6 bases and J by 7 bases, with 15 bases between the two germline ends. The CDR3 sequence is 13 residues long. Germline V gene sequence: CDR1 MNHNY, CDR2 SVGAGI (reference sequence). The CDR3 sequence: CASSRTGADEAFF. DNA of the CDR3: TGTGCCAGCAGCCGAACAGGTGCAGATGAAGCTTTCTTT.

This chain connects TRBV4-2 to TRBJ2-7; 13 nucleotides line up with TRBD2. V lost 0 bases, J lost 2 bases, and 1 base stayed unmatched. The germline V gene has CDR1 LGHNA and CDR2 YNFKEQ. The CDR3 is 16 amino acids. The CDR3 region has the DNA TGTGCCAGCAGCCAAGAGGGGACTAGCGGGACCTACGAGCAGTACTTC. Protein product: CASSQEGTSGTYEQYF.

This chain links TRBV11-3 with TRBJ2-7, with D possibly being TRBD1 (5 bases). CDR1 and CDR2 (germline): SGHNT, YENEEA. V lost 2 bases and J lost 0, with 8 bases in between. The length of the CDR3 is 14 residues. CDR3 bases: TGTGCCAGCAGCTTAACAGGTCTCTCCTACGAGCAGTACTTC. Translating gives CASSLTGLSYEQYF. Based on the CDR3 plus reference TRBV11-3 and TRBJ2-7, the full variable domain is EAGVVQSPRYKIIEKKQPVAFWCNPISGHNTLYWYLQNLGQGPELLIRYENEEAVDDSQLPKDRFSAERLKGVDSTLKIQPAELGDSAVYLCASSLTGLSYEQYFGPGTRLTVT.

The genes are TRBV27 and TRBJ2-3; perhaps TRBD1 as D (6 bases). V lost 4 bases to trimming and J lost 0 bases, with 14 bases between them. The CDR3 has 16 amino acids. The germline CDR1 and CDR2 sequences are MNHEY and SMNVEV (reference sequence). This chain's CDR3 is CASSSDSFFSTDTQYF. CDR3 nucleotides: TGTGCCAGCAGTTCGGACAGTTTCTTTAGCACAGATACGCAGTATTTT.

This chain uses TRBV5-1 with TRBJ2-1, with D maybe TRBD2 (5 bases). The V end was cut by 1 base, the J end by 0 bases, with 14 bases between. This CDR3 has 17 residues. Germline CDR1 is SGHRS and CDR2 is YFSETQ. The CDR3 DNA reads as TGCGCCAGCAGCTTGACGGCTAGCCCCAGCTCCTACAATGAGCAGTTCTTC. It yields the protein CASSLTASPSSYNEQFF.

The J gene is TRBJ2-7, the V gene TRBV4-1; the match to TRBD2 covers 8 bases. The CDR3 length is 15 residues. CDR1 MGHRA and CDR2 YSYEKL come from the germline V gene. The V gene end was trimmed by 2 bases and the J gene end by 6 bases; junction bases not matched to a gene: 9. The CDR3 sequence is CASSQTTGGLSEQYF. CDR3 DNA sequence: TGCGCCAGCAGCCAAACAACGGGGGGGCTTAGCGAGCAGTACTTC.